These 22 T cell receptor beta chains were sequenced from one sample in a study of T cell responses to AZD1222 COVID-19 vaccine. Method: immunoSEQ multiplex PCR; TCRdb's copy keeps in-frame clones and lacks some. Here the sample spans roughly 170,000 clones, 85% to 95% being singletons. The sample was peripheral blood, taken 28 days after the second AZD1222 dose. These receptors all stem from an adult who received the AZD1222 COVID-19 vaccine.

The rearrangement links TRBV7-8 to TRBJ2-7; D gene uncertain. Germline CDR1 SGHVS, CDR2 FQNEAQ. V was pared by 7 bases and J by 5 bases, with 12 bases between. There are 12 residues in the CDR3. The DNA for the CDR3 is TGTGCCAGCACCCATAGCAGCCACGAGCAGTACTTC. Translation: CASTHSSHEQYF.

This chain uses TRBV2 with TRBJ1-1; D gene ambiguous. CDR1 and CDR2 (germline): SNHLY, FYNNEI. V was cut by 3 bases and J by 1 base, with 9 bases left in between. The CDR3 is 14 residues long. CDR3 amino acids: CASSDGTANTEAFF. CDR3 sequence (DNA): TGTGCCAGCAGTGACGGAACAGCGAACACTGAAGCTTTCTTT.

The CDR3 is CASRSGLAGGWNEQFF. The CDR3 DNA follows: TGTGCCAGCAGATCCGGACTAGCGGGGGGCTGGAATGAGCAGTTCTTC. The chain carries TRBV28 and TRBJ2-1, with 14 positions matching TRBD2. CDR3 size: 16 residues. From germline, CDR1 is MDHEN and CDR2 SYDVKM. Trimming cost V 6 bases and J 7 bases; bases outside gene matches: 8.

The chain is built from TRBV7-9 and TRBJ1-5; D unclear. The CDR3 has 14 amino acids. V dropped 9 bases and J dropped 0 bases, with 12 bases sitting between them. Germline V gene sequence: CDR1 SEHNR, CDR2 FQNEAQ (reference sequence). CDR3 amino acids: CASIGGNSNQPQHF. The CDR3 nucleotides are TGTGCCAGTATTGGCGGTAATAGCAATCAGCCCCAGCATTTT.

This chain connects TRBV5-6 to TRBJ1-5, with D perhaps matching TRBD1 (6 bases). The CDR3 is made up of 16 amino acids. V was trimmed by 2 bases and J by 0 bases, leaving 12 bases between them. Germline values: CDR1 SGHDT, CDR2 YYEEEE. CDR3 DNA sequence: TGTGCCAGCAGCTTTTTTGGGACATCTAGCAATCAGCCCCAGCATTTT. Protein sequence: CASSFFGTSSNQPQHF.

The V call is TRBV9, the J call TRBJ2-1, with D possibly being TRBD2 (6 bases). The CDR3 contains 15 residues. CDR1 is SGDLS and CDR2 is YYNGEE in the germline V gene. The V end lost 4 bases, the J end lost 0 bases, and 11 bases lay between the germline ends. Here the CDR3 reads CASSQEGFSYNEQFF. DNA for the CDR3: TGTGCCAGCAGCCAGGAGGGATTCTCCTACAATGAGCAGTTCTTC.

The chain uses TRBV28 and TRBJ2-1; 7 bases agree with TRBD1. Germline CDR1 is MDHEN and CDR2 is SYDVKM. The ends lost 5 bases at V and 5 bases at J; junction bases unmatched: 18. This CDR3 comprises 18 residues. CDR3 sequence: CASSPSPSRGTPNNEQFF. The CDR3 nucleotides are TGTGCCAGCAGTCCCTCCCCCTCCAGGGGGACCCCGAACAATGAGCAGTTCTTC.

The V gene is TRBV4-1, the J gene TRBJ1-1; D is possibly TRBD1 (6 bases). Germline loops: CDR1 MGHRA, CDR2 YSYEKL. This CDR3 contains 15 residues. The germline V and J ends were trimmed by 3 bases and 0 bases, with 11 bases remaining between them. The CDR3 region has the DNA TGCGCCAGCAGCCATTCGACAGGCATGAACACTGAAGCTTTCTTT. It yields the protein CASSHSTGMNTEAFF.

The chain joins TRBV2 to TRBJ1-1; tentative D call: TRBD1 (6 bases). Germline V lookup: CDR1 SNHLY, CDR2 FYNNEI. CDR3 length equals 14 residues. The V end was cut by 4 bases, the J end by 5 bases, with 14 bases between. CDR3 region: CASSVRGEDTEAFF. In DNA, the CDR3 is TGTGCCAGCAGTGTTAGGGGGGAGGATACTGAAGCTTTCTTT.

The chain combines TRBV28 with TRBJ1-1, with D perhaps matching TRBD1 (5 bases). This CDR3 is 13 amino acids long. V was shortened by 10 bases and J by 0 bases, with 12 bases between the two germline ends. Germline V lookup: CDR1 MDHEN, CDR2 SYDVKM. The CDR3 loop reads CAILGRMNTEAFF. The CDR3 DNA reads TGTGCCATCTTGGGACGCATGAACACTGAAGCTTTCTTT.

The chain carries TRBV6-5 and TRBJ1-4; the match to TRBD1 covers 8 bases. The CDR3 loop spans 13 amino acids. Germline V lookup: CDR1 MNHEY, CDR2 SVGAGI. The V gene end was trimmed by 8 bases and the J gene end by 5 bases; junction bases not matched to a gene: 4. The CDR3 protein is CASSGGANEKLFF. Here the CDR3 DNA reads TGTGCCAGCTCAGGGGGCGCCAATGAAAAACTGTTTTTT.

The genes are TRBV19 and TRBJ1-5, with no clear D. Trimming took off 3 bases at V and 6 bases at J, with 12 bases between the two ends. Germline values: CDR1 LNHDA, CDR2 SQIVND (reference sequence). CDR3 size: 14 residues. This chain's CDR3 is CASSMQRVGQPQHF. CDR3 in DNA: TGTGCCAGTAGTATGCAAAGGGTTGGTCAGCCCCAGCATTTT.

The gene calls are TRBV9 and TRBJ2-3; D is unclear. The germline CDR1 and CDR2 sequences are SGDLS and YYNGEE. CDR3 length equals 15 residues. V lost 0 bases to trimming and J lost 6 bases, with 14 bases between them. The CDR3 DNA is TGTGCCAGCAGCGTAGAAGTGGGTCCTGTCGATACGCAGTATTTT. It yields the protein CASSVEVGPVDTQYF.

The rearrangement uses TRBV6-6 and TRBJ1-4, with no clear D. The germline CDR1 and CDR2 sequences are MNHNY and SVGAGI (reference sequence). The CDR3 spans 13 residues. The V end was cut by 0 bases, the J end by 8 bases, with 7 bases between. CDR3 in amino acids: CASSYSTWEKLFF. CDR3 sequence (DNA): TGTGCCAGCAGTTACTCGACCTGGGAAAAACTGTTTTTT.

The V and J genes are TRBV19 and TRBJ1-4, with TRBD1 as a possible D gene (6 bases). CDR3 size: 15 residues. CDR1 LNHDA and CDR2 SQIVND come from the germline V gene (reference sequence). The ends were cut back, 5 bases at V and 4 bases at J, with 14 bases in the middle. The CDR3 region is CASSSLQGYNEKLFF. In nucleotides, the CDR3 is TGTGCCAGTAGTTCCTTACAGGGTTATAATGAAAAACTGTTTTTT.

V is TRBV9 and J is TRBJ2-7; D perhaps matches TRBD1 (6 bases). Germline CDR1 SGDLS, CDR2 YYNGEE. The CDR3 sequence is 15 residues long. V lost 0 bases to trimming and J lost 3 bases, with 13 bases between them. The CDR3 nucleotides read TGTGCCAGCAGCGTAGCCCCGGGACAAGTCTACGAGCAGTACTTC. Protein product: CASSVAPGQVYEQYF.

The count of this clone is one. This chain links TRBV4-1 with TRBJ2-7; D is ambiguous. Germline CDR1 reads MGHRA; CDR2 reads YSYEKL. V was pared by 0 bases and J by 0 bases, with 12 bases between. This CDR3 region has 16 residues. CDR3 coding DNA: TGCGCCAGCAGCCAAGATCGTTTGGGCGGCTCCTACGAGCAGTACTTC. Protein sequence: CASSQDRLGGSYEQYF.

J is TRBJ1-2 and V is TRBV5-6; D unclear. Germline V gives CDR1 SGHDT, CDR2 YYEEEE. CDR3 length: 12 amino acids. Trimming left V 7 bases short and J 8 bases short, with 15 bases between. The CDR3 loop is CASRYGVRGYTF. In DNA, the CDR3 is TGTGCCAGCCGGTATGGGGTTAGGGGCTACACCTTC. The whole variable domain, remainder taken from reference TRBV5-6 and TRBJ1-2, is DAGVTQSPTHLIKTRGQQVTLRCSPKSGHDTVSWYQQALGQGPQFIFQYYEEEERQRGNFPDRFSGHQFPNYSSELNVNALLLGDSALYLCASRYGVRGYTFGSGTRLTVV.

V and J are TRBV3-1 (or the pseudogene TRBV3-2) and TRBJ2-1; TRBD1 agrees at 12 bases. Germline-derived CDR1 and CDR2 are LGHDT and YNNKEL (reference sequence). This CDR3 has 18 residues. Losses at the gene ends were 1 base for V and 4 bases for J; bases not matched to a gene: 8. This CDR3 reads CASSQVLPGQGAYNEQFF. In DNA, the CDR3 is TGTGCCAGCAGCCAAGTACTACCGGGACAGGGGGCTTACAATGAGCAGTTCTTC.

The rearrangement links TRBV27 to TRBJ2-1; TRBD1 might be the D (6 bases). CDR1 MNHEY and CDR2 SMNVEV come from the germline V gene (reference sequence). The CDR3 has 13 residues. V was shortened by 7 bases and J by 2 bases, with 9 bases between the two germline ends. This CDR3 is CASTQGTYNEQFF. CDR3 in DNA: TGTGCCAGCACGCAGGGGACCTACAATGAGCAGTTCTTC.

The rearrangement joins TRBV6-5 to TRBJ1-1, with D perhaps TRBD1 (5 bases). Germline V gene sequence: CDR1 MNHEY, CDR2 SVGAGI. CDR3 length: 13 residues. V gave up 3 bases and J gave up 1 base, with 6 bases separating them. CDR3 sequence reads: CASSYGTNTEAFF. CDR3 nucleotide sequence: TGTGCCAGCAGTTATGGGACGAACACTGAAGCTTTCTTT.

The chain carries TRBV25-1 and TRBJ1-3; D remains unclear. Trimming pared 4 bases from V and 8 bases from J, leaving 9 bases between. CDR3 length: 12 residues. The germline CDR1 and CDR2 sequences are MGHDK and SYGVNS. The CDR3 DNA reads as TGTGCCAGCAGTGGGGAACCCCACACCATATATTTT. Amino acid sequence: CASSGEPHTIYF.